What follows are 30 T cell receptor beta chains derived from one specimen sequenced in a study of low-dose radiotherapy and immunotherapy resistance in tumors. Primers targeting TRAV and TRBV primed first-strand cDNA, covering alpha and beta chains. TCRs were amplified for roughly 20 PCR cycles with a constant-region primer and V-primer adapter. TCRdb re-called the reads through MiXCR, storing one row per CDR3 protein. The data show tens of thousands of distinct CDR3 sequences, 20% to 25% seen once. As to time point: after trial treatment. Noted treatment: LDRT plus nivolumab, ipilimumab, low-dose cyclophosphamide and aspirin (RACIN trial). The source material was PBMCs, sampled after low-dose radiotherapy plus immunotherapy. Source of these receptors: a female donor with ovarian cancer.

This clonotype was recorded many times. DNA for the CDR3: TGTGCCAGCAGGGCAAGCACAGGAGTTAGCAATCAGCCCCAGCATTTT. Translation gives CASRASTGVSNQPQHF. The gene calls are TRBV28 and TRBJ1-5, with D possibly matching TRBD1 (5 bases). CDR1 is MDHEN and CDR2 is SYDVKM in the germline V gene. The length of the CDR3 is 16 residues. Trimming removed 6 bases at V and 0 bases at J, with 15 bases between.

Comment on this clonotype: A read error may be the cause here, since a much bigger clone is one base away. The V and J genes are TRBV12-3 or TRBV12-4 and TRBJ2-7; 9 bases are shared with TRBD2. The CDR3 has 14 amino acids. V shed 6 bases, J shed 3 bases, and the junction held 6 bases outside the gene matches. CDR3 nucleotide sequence: TGTGCCAGCAGCCGGACTAGCGCCTACTACGAGCAGTACTTC. Translated, it gives CASSRTSAYYEQYF.

V gene TRBV20-1 combines with J gene TRBJ1-2; D unclear. The CDR3 sequence is 13 residues long. V was trimmed by 6 bases and J by 2 bases, leaving 13 bases between them. The germline gives CDR1 DFQATT, CDR2 SNEGSKA (reference sequence). The CDR3: CSARPPGNYGYTF. In nucleotides, the CDR3 is TGCAGTGCGAGACCTCCGGGGAACTATGGCTACACCTTC.

This clonotype has ten or more counts. The chain has TRBV4-2 and TRBJ1-1; D is unclear. Per the germline V gene, CDR1 is LGHNA and CDR2 is YNFKEQ. The CDR3 is made up of 16 amino acids. V lost 4 bases to trimming and J lost 0 bases, with 15 bases between them. The CDR3 DNA reads as TGTGCCAGCAGCCGTCTTGGGGAAGGCCTGAACACTGAAGCTTTCTTT. This gives the protein CASSRLGEGLNTEAFF.

This clonotype was detected ten times or more. The rearrangement uses TRBV18 and TRBJ2-7; a weak D match, TRBD2 (6 bases). The germline V gene has CDR1 KGHSH and CDR2 LQKENI. V was clipped by 7 bases and J by 6 bases, with 16 bases between them. The CDR3 is made up of 13 amino acids. The chain's CDR3 is CASLPKPGLEQYF. The CDR3 bases are TGTGCCAGCTTACCCAAGCCGGGACTCGAGCAGTACTTC.

This clonotype was found many times. The rearrangement links TRBV3-1 to TRBJ2-3, with 8 nucleotides matching TRBD2. CDR3 length equals 13 residues. Germline CDR1 is LGHDT and CDR2 is YNNKEL (reference sequence). After removal of 7 bases from V and 6 bases from J, the junction contained 6 bases not matched to a gene. The CDR3 DNA is TGTGCCAGCAAAAGCGGGGGTATGGATACGCAGTATTTT. Encoded protein: CASKSGGMDTQYF.

The chain couples TRBV4-1 to TRBJ2-1; 10 bases map to TRBD2. The CDR3 has 15 residues. V lost 0 bases, J lost 7 bases, and 3 bases stayed unmatched. From germline, CDR1 is MGHRA and CDR2 YSYEKL. The DNA for the CDR3 is TGCGCCAGCAGCCAAGAAGCGGGGGGGGCAAATGAGCAGTTCTTC. Residues: CASSQEAGGANEQFF.

This clonotype was seen at least ten times. The chain uses TRBV18 and TRBJ1-1, with D tentatively TRBD1 (5 bases). Germline V lookup: CDR1 KGHSH, CDR2 LQKENI. The V end was cut by 1 base, the J end by 2 bases, with 17 bases between. There are 17 residues in the CDR3. CDR3 loop: CASSPLRVWGGNTEAFF. CDR3 sequence (DNA): TGTGCCAGCTCACCACTCAGGGTGTGGGGAGGAAACACTGAAGCTTTCTTT.

This clonotype has ten or more counts. The rearrangement uses TRBV6-2 or TRBV6-3 and TRBJ2-7, with a possible D match to TRBD2 (5 bases). The CDR3 consists of 13 residues. Germline lookup yields CDR1 MNHEY and CDR2 SVGEGT. The V end was cut by 9 bases, the J end by 6 bases, with 18 bases between. The CDR3 nucleotides are TGTGCCAGTAGTACTAGGACGTGGTCCGAGCAGTACTTC. Encoded protein: CASSTRTWSEQYF.

This clonotype was counted at least ten times. The CDR3 DNA sequence: TGCAGTGCTAGAGGGACAAATAGCGGGACCCTCAATGAGCAGTTCTTC. Translated, it gives CSARGTNSGTLNEQFF. The genes are TRBV20-1 and TRBJ2-1, with 8 bases that match TRBD2. The CDR3 covers 16 residues. Unmatched junction bases numbered 11, after V lost 1 base and J lost 6 bases. The germline gives CDR1 DFQATT, CDR2 SNEGSKA (reference sequence).

The sample holds many counts of this clonotype. This chain links TRBV7-2 with TRBJ1-3; weak D call: TRBD1 (5 bases). V gave up 0 bases and J gave up 2 bases, with 11 bases separating them. The germline gives CDR1 SGHTA, CDR2 FQGNSA. The CDR3 sequence is 16 residues long. CDR3 bases: TGTGCCAGCAGCTTAGCGCGGACGGGGGCTGGAAACACCATATATTTT. It translates to CASSLARTGAGNTIYF. The full variable domain, completed using reference TRBV7-2 and TRBJ1-3, is GAGVSQSPSNKVTEKGKDVELRCDPISGHTALYWYRQSLGQGLEFLIYFQGNSAPDKSGLPSDRFSAERTGGSVSTLTIQRTQQEDSAVYLCASSLARTGAGNTIYFGEGSWLTVV.

This chain's CDR3 is CASSPRAGEYNEQFF. The CDR3, as DNA: TGCGCCAGCAGTCCGAGGGCGGGGGAATACAATGAGCAGTTCTTC. V is TRBV5-1 and J is TRBJ2-1; 7 nucleotides align to TRBD2. Germline values: CDR1 SGHRS, CDR2 YFSETQ. V lost 5 bases, J lost 4 bases, and 9 bases stayed unmatched. This CDR3 has 15 residues. The whole variable domain, filled in from reference TRBV5-1 and TRBJ2-1, reads KAGVTQTPRYLIKTRGQQVTLSCSPISGHRSVSWYQQTPGQGLQFLFEYFSETQRNKGNFPGRFSGRQFSNSRSEMNVSTLELGDSALYLCASSPRAGEYNEQFFGPGTRLTVL.

This clonotype was recorded at least ten times. The rearrangement uses TRBV4-2 and TRBJ1-2; D not certain. Deletions cut 0 bases from V and 5 bases from J, with 13 bases between. Germline V lookup: CDR1 LGHNA, CDR2 YNFKEQ. The CDR3 loop spans 15 amino acids. The CDR3 here is CASSQDAGFRYGYTF. In DNA form, the CDR3 reads TGTGCCAGCAGCCAAGATGCCGGGTTTCGGTATGGCTACACCTTC.

This chain uses TRBV6-2 or TRBV6-3 with TRBJ2-1; a weak D match, TRBD2 (5 bases). The CDR3 covers 12 residues. V lost 7 bases and J 6 bases, leaving 10 bases between the germline ends. The germline CDR1 and CDR2 sequences are MNHEY and SVGEGT. For the CDR3, the DNA is TGTGCCAGCAAGAATGAGGGCAATGAGCAGTTCTTC. Translated, it gives CASKNEGNEQFF.

This clonotype showed up many times. This sequence joins TRBV11-2 and TRBJ2-3; D may match TRBD1 or TRBD2 (5 bases each). V was trimmed by 5 bases and J by 0 bases, leaving 12 bases between them. This CDR3 is built from 15 residues. CDR1 is SGHAT, CDR2 FQNNGV, per germline. The CDR3 nucleotides read TGTGCCAGCAGCCCAGGAGGACAAAGCACAGATACGCAGTATTTT. Amino acid sequence: CASSPGGQSTDTQYF. The whole variable domain, remainder taken from reference TRBV11-2 and TRBJ2-3, is EAGVAQSPRYKIIEKRQSVAFWCNPISGHATLYWYQQILGQGPKLLIQFQNNGVVDDSQLPKDRFSAERLKGVDSTLKIQPAKLEDSAVYLCASSPGGQSTDTQYFGPGTRLTVL.

This clonotype was counted at least ten times. This sequence joins TRBV19 and TRBJ2-1; tentative D call: TRBD2 (5 bases). Trimming pared 5 bases from V and 7 bases from J, leaving 6 bases between. CDR1 is LNHDA, CDR2 SQIVND, per germline (reference sequence). The CDR3 has 11 amino acids. CDR3 region: CASSGENEQFF. The CDR3 DNA sequence: TGTGCCAGTAGTGGGGAGAATGAGCAGTTCTTC.

The gene calls are TRBV6-2 or TRBV6-3 and TRBJ2-3; D uncertain. Between the trimmed V and J ends, which lost 2 bases and 2 bases, there was a span of 5 bases. Germline V gene lookup returns CDR1 MNHEY and CDR2 SVGEGT. This CDR3 contains 13 residues. The chain's CDR3 is CASSYRITDTQYF. The CDR3 region has the DNA TGTGCCAGCAGTTACCGGATCACAGATACGCAGTATTTT.

This clonotype was observed many times. The chain carries TRBV6-2 or TRBV6-3 and TRBJ2-1, with 9 bases fitting TRBD1. The V gene's germline CDR1 is MNHEY and CDR2 SVGEGT. This CDR3 is 15 amino acids long. The ends lost 2 bases at V and 10 bases at J; junction bases unmatched: 9. The CDR3 spells CASSYQGTGTMEQFF. CDR3 in DNA: TGTGCCAGCAGTTACCAGGGGACAGGGACCATGGAGCAGTTCTTC.

This clonotype was recorded at least ten times. J is TRBJ2-3 and V is TRBV5-1; D could derive from TRBD1 or TRBD2 (5 bases each). CDR3 length: 15 amino acids. Trimming cost V 2 bases and J 1 base, with 11 bases left between them. Germline assignment: CDR1 SGHRS and CDR2 YFSETQ. CDR3 in amino acids: CASSFVQGGTDTQYF. The DNA for the CDR3 is TGCGCCAGCAGCTTTGTCCAGGGAGGCACAGATACGCAGTATTTT. The complete variable domain, with remaining parts taken from reference TRBV5-1 and TRBJ2-3, reads KAGVTQTPRYLIKTRGQQVTLSCSPISGHRSVSWYQQTPGQGLQFLFEYFSETQRNKGNFPGRFSGRQFSNSRSEMNVSTLELGDSALYLCASSFVQGGTDTQYFGPGTRLTVL.

Ten or more counts support this clonotype. The chain is built from TRBV7-9 and TRBJ1-6; a possible D gene is TRBD1 (6 bases). The germline gives CDR1 SEHNR, CDR2 FQNEAQ (reference sequence). The CDR3 loop spans 18 amino acids. Trimming stripped 6 bases from V and 8 bases from J, with 26 bases between. The CDR3 sequence is CASSSLDSEGGRDSPLHF. DNA of the CDR3: TGTGCCAGCAGTTCCTTGGACAGCGAGGGGGGTCGGGATTCACCCCTCCACTTT. Variable domain in full (rest from reference TRBV7-9 and TRBJ1-6): DTGVSQNPRHKITKRGQNVTFRCDPISEHNRLYWYRQTLGQGPEFLTYFQNEAQLEKSRLLSDRFSAERPKGSFSTLEIQRTEQGDSAMYLCASSSLDSEGGRDSPLHFGNGTRLTVT.

This clonotype occurred many times. V is TRBV20-1 and J is TRBJ1-5, with 7 bases matching TRBD1. With V trimmed by 7 bases and J by 6 bases, 15 bases remained unmatched. The CDR3 has 15 residues. Germline V gives CDR1 DFQATT, CDR2 SNEGSKA (reference sequence). CDR3 in DNA: TGCAGTGGGGTTTTTGGTGACAGGGAGGGTCAGCCCCAGCATTTT. Encoded protein: CSGVFGDREGQPQHF.

A note on this clonotype: This clone may be a read error of a much larger clone one base away. The V call is TRBV30, the J call TRBJ2-1; no reliable D call. The germline V gene has CDR1 GTSNPN and CDR2 SVGIG (reference sequence). The CDR3 length is 11 residues. The germline V and J ends were trimmed by 4 bases and 7 bases, with 8 bases remaining between them. The CDR3 region has the DNA TGTGCCTGGACTCAAAGGAATGAGCAGTTCTTC. It encodes CAWTQRNEQFF.

This clonotype showed up many times. This rearrangement joins TRBV20-1 to TRBJ2-1, with 11 bases that match TRBD2. This CDR3 comprises 14 residues. Germline assignment: CDR1 DFQATT and CDR2 SNEGSKA (reference sequence). J was trimmed by 6 bases and V by 6 bases; bases with no gene match: 7. The CDR3 here is CSAILAGVSNEQFF. The DNA for the CDR3 is TGCAGTGCCATACTAGCGGGAGTATCCAATGAGCAGTTCTTC.

For this clonotype: A far larger clone is a single base away, which makes a read error likely. CDR3 region: CASSLQGGSYNEQYF. In DNA form, the CDR3 reads TGTGCCAGCAGTTTACAGGGCGGCTCGTACAATGAGCAGTACTTC. The chain combines TRBV27 with TRBJ2-7; tentative D call: TRBD1 (5 bases). The CDR3 runs 15 residues. In germline, CDR1 is MNHEY, CDR2 SMNVEV (reference sequence). V lost 2 bases and J 7 bases, leaving 18 bases between the germline ends.

In regard to this clonotype: This may be a read error: a much more frequent sequence differs by one nucleotide. The chain joins TRBV19 to TRBJ2-6; D may be TRBD1 (5 bases). Germline CDR1 and CDR2: LNHDA and SQIVND (reference sequence). The CDR3 totals 15 residues. This CDR3 reads CASKNDLSGANILTF. The CDR3, as DNA: TGTGCCAGTAAAAACGACCTCTCTGGGGCCAACATCCTGACTTTC.

Many counts were recorded for this clonotype. The gene calls are TRBV20-1 and TRBJ2-3, with D maybe TRBD1 (6 bases). The CDR3 totals 12 residues. Deletions cut 5 bases from V and 5 bases from J, with 11 bases between. Germline V gives CDR1 DFQATT, CDR2 SNEGSKA (reference sequence). The CDR3 bases are TGCAGTGCTGGGGGCGGAGGAGATACGCAGTATTTT. It codes for CSAGGGGDTQYF.

At least ten counts were recorded for this clonotype. The chain recombines TRBV4-1 with TRBJ2-2; TRBD1 aligns across 8 bases. In germline, CDR1 is MGHRA, CDR2 YSYEKL. CDR3 length equals 17 residues. The V segment lost 5 bases and the J segment 5 bases; nucleotides outside the gene matches: 13. The CDR3 nucleotides read TGCGCCAGCAGCGCAGGACAGGGAGTAGTCGGGACCGGGGAGCTGTTTTTT. Amino acid sequence: CASSAGQGVVGTGELFF.

This clonotype was counted between two and nine times. A far larger clone is one nucleotide away, so this likely arose from a read error. The J gene is TRBJ2-1, the V gene TRBV11-3; 10 bases map to TRBD2. Germline V gives CDR1 SGHNT, CDR2 YENEEA. Trimming at V came to 5 bases and at J to 10 bases, leaving 17 bases not matched to a gene. The CDR3 consists of 17 residues. In DNA, the CDR3 is TGTGCCAGCAGCCCCCTGAGGGCTAGCGGGAGAGGAAGCGAGCAGTTCTTC. Translating gives CASSPLRASGRGSEQFF.

There are many counts of this clonotype. The chain carries TRBV11-2 and TRBJ1-5; perhaps TRBD1 as D (6 bases). With 5 bases removed from V and 6 bases from J, the gap between germline ends came to 17 bases. The CDR3 has 15 residues. CDR1 is SGHAT and CDR2 is FQNNGV in the germline V gene. CDR3 loop: CASSPDRHHGQPQHF. The DNA of the CDR3 is TGTGCCAGCAGCCCCGACAGGCACCATGGTCAGCCCCAGCATTTT.

This clonotype was detected ten times or more. The genes are TRBV3-1 and TRBJ1-1, with D possibly TRBD1 on 6 matching bases. CDR3 length equals 16 residues. Trimming cost V 4 bases and J 5 bases, with 20 bases left between them. Germline V lookup: CDR1 LGHDT, CDR2 YNNKEL (reference sequence). The CDR3 coding sequence is TGTGCCAGCAGCCGGCGCGGGGGGGCGGGAGAGACTGAAGCTTTCTTT. Its protein is CASSRRGGAGETEAFF.